Listed below are T cell receptor beta chains from one sample, sequenced in a study of identical twins. One entry per CDR3 protein results from TCRdb running MiXCR on the 5' RACE reads. This repertoire shows roughly 700,000 distinct CDR3 sequences, roughly 8% found once; its top ten account for 0.8% to 1%. These data were likewise used in another study, on yellow fever vaccine responses in identical twins.

The sample consisted of PBMCs. These receptors all stem from a woman aged 18-29 years in good health. Each CDR3 is given with its conserved first and last residue. A D gene is named only where the DNA matches it firmly. A row's size may be missing; if present it is once, few, many or a size class.

j_call d_call v_call clone_size cdr3_nt cdr3_aa
TRBJ2-2 TRBD1 TRBV30 - TGTGCCTGGAGTGGGACAGGAAAAGTCGGGGAGCTGTTTTTT CAWSGTGKVGELFF
TRBJ2-2 - TRBV5-6 many TGTGCCAGCAGGTCCTTAAGGCCGAACACCGGGGAGCTGTTTTTT CASRSLRPNTGELFF
TRBJ2-7 - TRBV2 few TGTGCCAGCAGTGTCGGTTGGGGTTACGAGCAGTACTTC CASSVGWGYEQYF
TRBJ1-6 TRBD1 TRBV7-8 few TGTGCCAGCAGCATAACAGGGGGCGATTCACCCCTCCACTTT CASSITGGDSPLHF
TRBJ2-7 TRBD1 TRBV3-1 - TGTGCCAGCAGCCAAGTCTCTTTCGACAGGGTGAGCGAGCAGTACTTC CASSQVSFDRVSEQYF
TRBJ1-3 - TRBV28 - TGTGCCAGCAGTTTGGGTAGCCTCCTCTCTGGAAACACCATATATTTT CASSLGSLLSGNTIYF
TRBJ2-5 TRBD2 TRBV27 - TGTGCCCGCAGGGTTAGCGGGGGGCGACGAGAGACCCAGTACTTC CARRVSGGRRETQYF
TRBJ2-3 TRBD2 TRBV14 few TGTGCCAGCAGCCAAGTACTAGCGGGGGGGCCCGATACGCAGTATTTT CASSQVLAGGPDTQYF
TRBJ2-1 - TRBV14 - TGTGCCAGCAGCCAGGATCTCGAGTACTACAATGAGCAGTTCTTC CASSQDLEYYNEQFF
TRBJ2-1 - TRBV5-6 - TGTGCCAGCAGCCCCCCCCGCGGGGTAGGGAATGAGCAGTTCTTC CASSPPRGVGNEQFF
TRBJ2-1 - TRBV7-2 many TGTGCCAGCCAATTAGGGGGAGAGGAGCAGTTCTTC CASQLGGEEQFF
TRBJ2-7 TRBD2 TRBV12-3/TRBV12-4 many TGTGCCAGCAGTCACCGACTGGGCGGGGGGGCCTACGAGCAGTACTTC CASSHRLGGGAYEQYF
TRBJ2-2 TRBD1 TRBV29-1 few TGCAGCGTTGAAGGGACAGGGAAAATGACCGGGGAGCTGTTTTTT CSVEGTGKMTGELFF
TRBJ2-1 - TRBV2 - TGTGCCAGCAAAATCCGGAGGAACAATGAGCAGTTCTTC CASKIRRNNEQFF
TRBJ1-2 - TRBV20-1 few TGCAGTGCTAGAGGGACAGCGCCAATTAACTATGGCTACACCTTC CSARGTAPINYGYTF
TRBJ2-7 - TRBV5-1 - TGCGCCAGCAGCAGACTAGCACAGGGTATCCCCTACGAGCAGTACTTC CASSRLAQGIPYEQYF
TRBJ2-4 TRBD1 TRBV2 many TGTGCCAGCAGTGTGGACAGGACACTAGCCAAAAACATTCAGTACTTC CASSVDRTLAKNIQYF
TRBJ1-5 TRBD1 TRBV4-1 - TGCGCCAGCAGCCAAGAGGGCCAGGGGGCGGCTCAGCCCCAGCATTTT CASSQEGQGAAQPQHF
TRBJ2-5 - TRBV15 many TGTGCCACCAGCAGAGATACGGGCGGAGGGGAAGAGACCCAGTACTTC CATSRDTGGGEETQYF
TRBJ1-1 - TRBV30 once TGTGCCTGGAGTGTGGGGTGGACTGAAGCTTTCTTT CAWSVGWTEAFF
TRBJ1-5 - TRBV2 once TGTGCCAGCAGCGCACAGGGTTACAATCAGCCCCAGCATTTT CASSAQGYNQPQHF
TRBJ2-5 TRBD1 TRBV6-1 many TGTGCCAGCAGCTGGGGACAGATCGAGACCCAGTACTTC CASSWGQIETQYF